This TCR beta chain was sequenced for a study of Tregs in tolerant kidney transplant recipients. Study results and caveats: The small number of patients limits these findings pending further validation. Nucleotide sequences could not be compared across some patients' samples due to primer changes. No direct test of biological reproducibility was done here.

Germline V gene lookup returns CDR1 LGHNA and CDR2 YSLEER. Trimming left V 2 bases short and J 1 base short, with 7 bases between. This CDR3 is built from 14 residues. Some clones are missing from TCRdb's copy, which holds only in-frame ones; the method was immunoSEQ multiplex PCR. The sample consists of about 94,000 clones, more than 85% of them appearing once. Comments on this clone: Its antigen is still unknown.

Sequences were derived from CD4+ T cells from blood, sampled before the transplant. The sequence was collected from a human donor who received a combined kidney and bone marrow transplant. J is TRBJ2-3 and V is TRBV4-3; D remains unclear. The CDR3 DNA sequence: TGCGCCAGCAGCCAAAACGTAGGCACAGATACGCAGTATTTT. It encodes CASSQNVGTDTQYF.